These T cell receptor beta chains were read from a single sample in a study of shared clonotypes between healthy human individuals. The table came from immunoSEQ multiplex PCR; TCRdb's copy has only in-frame clones and leaves some out. The sample carries a few million clones, more than 90% recorded once. The specimen sequenced was naive CD4+ T cells sorted from blood. Receptor source: a man aged 18 to 30 in good health. CDR3s include the opening cysteine and the closing phenylalanine or tryptophan. The D gene is left open where the match is weak. Clone size is stated in some rows and not others, as once, few, many or a class when expanded.

TRBJ2-5 NA TRBV7-8 NA 13 CASSLGRQETQYF
TRBJ2-2 NA TRBV28 NA 12 CASSLNRGELFF
TRBJ2-3 NA TRBV4-3 NA 16 CASSQERFLALDTQYF
TRBJ2-1 NA TRBV9 NA 15 CASSIGDRAFNEQFF
TRBJ1-4 TRBD1 TRBV9 NA 15 CASSAGTGGNEKLFF
TRBJ2-3 TRBD2 TRBV25-1 NA 18 CASSEYSTSGRARDTQYF
TRBJ2-3 TRBD2 TRBV10-3 NA 14 CAIQTSGGTDTQYF
TRBJ1-1 NA TRBV7-2 NA 12 CASSSQSPEAFF
TRBJ2-7 NA TRBV29-1 once 13 CSVEGGAGYEQYF
TRBJ2-2 NA TRBV9 NA 16 CASSVEPGLNTGELFF
TRBJ1-5 NA TRBV6-1 NA 15 CASSESGNSNQPQHF
TRBJ1-2 TRBD1 TRBV30 NA 14 CAWGAPGQIYGYTF
TRBJ2-5 TRBD2 TRBV7-9 NA 15 CASSLAEVLQETQYF
TRBJ1-5 TRBD1 TRBV27 NA 16 CASSLSFRGRNQPQHF
TRBJ2-4 NA TRBV5-6 NA 17 CASSLGTLGIAKNIQYF
TRBJ1-5 NA TRBV5-5 NA 16 CASSSGSLNSGQPQHF
TRBJ2-7 NA TRBV19 once 15 CASSMSGSWGYEQYF
TRBJ2-1 TRBD2 TRBV19 NA 15 CASKTSGEERNEQFF
TRBJ1-2 NA TRBV10-3 NA 14 CATTDGTVAYGYTF
TRBJ1-2 TRBD1 TRBV27 NA 15 CASSFQPTGVVSYTF
TRBJ1-6 TRBD1 TRBV4-3 NA 15 CASSQTGALNSPLHF
TRBJ2-3 NA TRBV5-1 NA 14 CASSLVDLTDTQYF
TRBJ1-1 NA TRBV5-5 NA 14 CASSPLGGNTEAFF
TRBJ1-4 NA TRBV4-1 NA 17 CASSPGRGSATNEKLFF
TRBJ2-1 NA TRBV4-2 NA 13 CASSQEQGYEQFF
TRBJ1-5 TRBD1 TRBV18 NA 16 CASSPQQGVGSQPQHF
TRBJ2-7 NA TRBV7-2 NA 14 CASSSNSLTYEQYF
TRBJ2-3 NA TRBV4-3 NA 15 CASSPGTDSTDTQYF
TRBJ2-1 TRBD2 TRBV5-4 NA 15 CASSSTSGEWNEQFF
TRBJ1-2 NA TRBV4-3 NA 15 CASSLDGTQPYGYTF
TRBJ2-5 NA TRBV19 NA 15 CASSMNTKRQETQYF
TRBJ1-5 TRBD1 TRBV6-1 NA 15 CASSDEGARFQPQHF
TRBJ1-1 TRBD1 TRBV29-1 NA 15 CSVGPGRQGGTEAFF
TRBJ2-7 TRBD2 TRBV6-1 NA 15 CASIRGGMLLYEQYF
TRBJ1-1 TRBD1 TRBV7-9 NA 13 CASSFGTGTEAFF
TRBJ1-1 TRBD1 TRBV10-3 once 13 CAIRDREATEAFF
TRBJ2-3 NA TRBV4-3 many 15 CASSHGATGTDTQYF
TRBJ2-2 TRBD2 TRBV4-3 NA 17 CASSQDMASGIAGELFF
TRBJ2-5 TRBD1 TRBV6-5 NA 13 CASSQGQGQTQYF
TRBJ1-1 NA TRBV7-8 NA 16 CASSLVGGEKVSEAFF
TRBJ1-1 NA TRBV2 NA 12 CASSRLGPEAFF
TRBJ2-3 TRBD2 TRBV5-1 NA 16 CASSLVAGGLSDTQYF
TRBJ2-7 NA TRBV5-4 NA 16 CASSYGGARSSYEQYF
TRBJ1-2 TRBD1 TRBV27 once 15 CASSSLATGAYGYTF
TRBJ1-1 NA TRBV23-1 NA 16 CASSHKVRGAGTEAFF
TRBJ2-3 NA TRBV30 NA 15 CAWSRVDLRTDTQYF
TRBJ1-1 NA TRBV9 NA 15 CASSVAPGLNTEAFF
TRBJ2-3 TRBD1 TRBV19 NA 16 CASSTSDRDRPDTQYF
TRBJ2-3 NA TRBV6-5 NA 13 CASRLPGTDTQYF
TRBJ2-1 NA TRBV18 NA 13 CASSADHNNEQFF
TRBJ1-2 NA TRBV7-3 NA 13 CASSPGGGGGYTF
TRBJ2-3 NA TRBV5-4 NA 16 CASSLPTVISTDTQYF
TRBJ1-6 NA TRBV5-1 few 15 CASSLREFDNSPLHF
TRBJ2-7 NA TRBV25-1 NA 13 CASGGAGSYEQYF
TRBJ2-1 NA TRBV7-8 NA 12 CASSLEAGEQFF
TRBJ2-3 NA TRBV19 NA 16 CASSIDRYPSTDTQYF
TRBJ2-1 TRBD1 TRBV5-5 NA 16 CASSGGQGWRMAEQFF
TRBJ2-3 NA TRBV15 NA 17 CATSRDDGLVSTDTQYF
TRBJ1-1 NA TRBV10-1 few 14 CASSDRTENTEAFF